This T cell receptor beta chain was found in a study of CD8+ T cells in alopecia areata. Between the trimmed V and J ends, which lost 5 bases and 2 bases, there was a span of 7 bases. There are 13 residues in the CDR3. CDR1 and CDR2 (germline): LNHDA, SQIVND (reference sequence). After isolation, RNA underwent reverse transcription to generate cDNA as the sequencing template. Using immunoSEQ multiplex PCR, the repertoire was profiled, and TCRdb retains in-frame clones only, with some absent. The sample holds about 110,000 clones, roughly 60% seen once. This clone was counted between two and nine times.

V usage is TRBV19 and J usage is TRBJ2-1; no definite D call. The sample was CD8+ T cells sorted from blood. The sequence was collected from a human donor in good health. The CDR3 spells CASSPRAYNEQFF. The CDR3 DNA reads as TGTGCCAGTAGTCCCCGGGCCTACAATGAGCAGTTCTTC.